One sample yielded the 25 T cell receptor beta chains listed below, sequenced in a study of T-cell memory formation after mild COVID-19. TCRdb re-called the 5' RACE reads with MiXCR, one entry per CDR3 protein. This table holds 150,000 to 200,000 distinct CDR3 sequences, roughly 28% found once. Material: PBMCs or a T cell subset sorted from them (not recorded which). All receptors come from an adult woman who had mild COVID-19 (a few samples of this study predate the infection). Cell type and time point are not known.

This clonotype was found a few times. The gene calls are TRBV11-2 and TRBJ2-2; possibly TRBD1 for D (7 bases). The germline V gene has CDR1 SGHAT and CDR2 FQNNGV. Trimming stripped 5 bases from V and 3 bases from J, with 19 bases between. The CDR3 consists of 17 residues. As DNA, the CDR3 is TGTGCCAGCAGCCCTCAGGAGGGGACAGCCTACACCGGGGAGCTGTTTTTT. Its translation is CASSPQEGTAYTGELFF.

This clonotype was seen a handful of times. The chain couples TRBV24-1 to TRBJ2-7; 7 bases are shared with TRBD1. Trimming took 2 bases from V and 5 from J; bases not matched to a gene: 2. The germline V gene has CDR1 KGHDR and CDR2 SFDVKD. This CDR3 has 13 residues. DNA of the CDR3: TGTGCCACCAGTGATTATCAGGGGGACGAGCAGTACTTC. This codes for CATSDYQGDEQYF.

This clonotype occurred a few times. For the CDR3, the DNA is TGTGCCAGCAGTTACCGGGACAGGGCCTACGAGCAGTACTTC. Amino acids: CASSYRDRAYEQYF. This chain joins TRBV6-6 and TRBJ2-7; 9 positions agree with TRBD1. Germline CDR1 reads MNHNY; CDR2 reads SVGAGI (reference sequence). This CDR3 contains 14 residues. V shed 2 bases, J shed 2 bases, and the junction held 1 base outside the gene matches.

The J gene is TRBJ2-2, the V gene TRBV7-6, with TRBD1 matching over 8 bases. Germline trimming cut 5 bases from V and 3 bases from J; bases unmatched to any gene: 2. The CDR3 contains 14 residues. Germline V CDR1 and CDR2: SGHVS, FNYEAQ. CDR3 sequence reads: CASSGGQDTGELFF. CDR3 coding DNA: TGTGCCAGCAGCGGGGGACAGGACACCGGGGAGCTGTTTTTT.

A few counts support this clonotype. This sequence joins TRBV15 and TRBJ2-4; a weak D match, TRBD1 (6 bases). Germline V gene sequence: CDR1 LNHNV, CDR2 YYDKDF (reference sequence). This CDR3 has 12 amino acids. V shed 9 bases and J shed 4 bases, with 10 bases lying between them. This CDR3 reads CATRDTKNIQYF. CDR3 nucleotides: TGTGCCACGAGGGACACAAAAAACATTCAGTACTTC. The complete variable domain, with remaining parts taken from reference TRBV15 and TRBJ2-4, reads DAMVIQNPRYQVTQFGKPVTLSCSQTLNHNVMYWYQQKSSQAPKLLFHYYDKDFNNEADTPDNFQSRRPNTSFCFLDIRSPGLGDTAMYLCATRDTKNIQYFGAGTRLSVL.

The gene calls are TRBV6-4 and TRBJ1-6; D ambiguous. Trimming took 2 bases from V and 7 from J, leaving 6 bases between them. The CDR3 has 13 amino acids. Germline assignment: CDR1 MRHNA and CDR2 SNTAGT. The chain's CDR3 is CASSDDGNSPLHF. In DNA, the CDR3 is TGTGCCAGCAGTGACGACGGGAATTCACCCCTCCACTTT.

As DNA, the CDR3 is TGTGCCAGCAGATTGACAGGGCCGGAGACCCAGTACTTC. Protein sequence: CASRLTGPETQYF. The chain links TRBV2 to TRBJ2-5; TRBD1 agrees at 7 bases. Germline CDR1 is SNHLY and CDR2 is FYNNEI. The CDR3 contains 13 residues. V was pared by 6 bases and J by 5 bases, with 6 bases of the junction left unmatched.

This clonotype was counted a few times. The genes are TRBV7-6 and TRBJ2-1; TRBD2 matches at 7 bases. Germline V lookup: CDR1 SGHVS, CDR2 FNYEAQ. CDR3 size: 15 residues. The V and J ends lost 0 bases and 7 bases, in that order; junction bases with no gene match: 6. The CDR3: CASSLAGGPGNEQFF. The CDR3 nucleotides are TGTGCCAGCAGCTTAGCGGGAGGGCCAGGAAATGAGCAGTTCTTC.

V is TRBV29-1 and J is TRBJ1-1; a possible D gene is TRBD1 (5 bases). V was cut by 2 bases and J by 1 base, with 14 bases left in between. Germline CDR1 is SQVTM and CDR2 is ANQGSEA. The length of the CDR3 is 15 residues. The CDR3 nucleotides read TGCAGCGTTGAACTCCCAGGACACAGGAACACTGAAGCTTTCTTT. Protein sequence: CSVELPGHRNTEAFF. Full variable domain (outside the CDR3, taken from reference TRBV29-1 and TRBJ1-1): SAVISQKPSRDICQRGTSLTIQCQVDSQVTMMFWYRQQPGQSLTLIATANQGSEATYESGFVIDKFPISRPNLTFSTLTVSNMSPEDSSIYLCSVELPGHRNTEAFFGQGTRLTVV.

This clonotype was detected only a few times. The gene calls are TRBV6-2 or TRBV6-3 and TRBJ2-7; TRBD2 aligns across 7 bases. V lost 2 bases, J lost 6 bases, and 7 bases stayed unmatched. This CDR3 contains 14 residues. CDR1 and CDR2 from the germline V gene are MNHEY and SVGEGT. CDR3 in amino acids: CASSYGGSIAEQYF. CDR3 DNA sequence: TGTGCCAGCAGTTACGGCGGGAGTATAGCCGAGCAGTACTTC.

This chain joins TRBV29-1 and TRBJ1-1; 7 positions match TRBD1. V lost 3 bases and J lost 0; bases outside the gene matches: 7. The CDR3 consists of 15 residues. CDR1 is SQVTM and CDR2 is ANQGSEA in the germline V gene. DNA of the CDR3: TGCAGCGTTGATGACAGGGTAGTAGTGAACACTGAAGCTTTCTTT. Translation: CSVDDRVVVNTEAFF. Drawing the rest from reference TRBV29-1 and TRBJ1-1, the complete variable domain is SAVISQKPSRDICQRGTSLTIQCQVDSQVTMMFWYRQQPGQSLTLIATANQGSEATYESGFVIDKFPISRPNLTFSTLTVSNMSPEDSSIYLCSVDDRVVVNTEAFFGQGTRLTVV.

This clonotype was counted only a few times. V is TRBV9 and J is TRBJ2-1, with 8 bases aligning to TRBD2. The CDR3 contains 12 residues. In germline, CDR1 is SGDLS, CDR2 YYNGEE. V was pared by 5 bases and J by 7 bases, with 2 bases of the junction left unmatched. The DNA for the CDR3 is TGTGCCAGCAGTCCTAGCGGGAATGAGCAGTTCTTC. Protein sequence: CASSPSGNEQFF.

This clonotype appeared a few times. This sequence joins TRBV11-2 and TRBJ1-6; D is unresolved. CDR1 is SGHAT, CDR2 FQNNGV, per germline. Trimming took 5 bases from V and 8 from J, leaving 19 bases between them. This CDR3 is 16 amino acids long. Here the CDR3 reads CASSPTGEARYSPLHF. Here the CDR3 DNA reads TGTGCCAGCAGCCCTACCGGGGAGGCTCGGTATTCACCCCTCCACTTT. Together with reference TRBV11-2 and TRBJ1-6, the CDR3 gives the full variable domain: EAGVAQSPRYKIIEKRQSVAFWCNPISGHATLYWYQQILGQGPKLLIQFQNNGVVDDSQLPKDRFSAERLKGVDSTLKIQPAKLEDSAVYLCASSPTGEARYSPLHFGNGTRLTVT.

This clonotype was counted only a few times. The chain carries TRBV4-1 and TRBJ2-7; possible D gene TRBD2, 5 bases. The germline CDR1 and CDR2 sequences are MGHRA and YSYEKL. V was cut by 0 bases and J by 3 bases, with 12 bases left in between. The CDR3 contains 15 residues. For the CDR3, the DNA is TGCGCCAGCAGCCAAGATGGGCTAGCCCTCTACGAGCAGTACTTC. This sequence encodes CASSQDGLALYEQYF.

Only a few counts were recorded for this clonotype. The gene calls are TRBV5-1 and TRBJ2-1; D gene ambiguous. Germline V gene lookup returns CDR1 SGHRS and CDR2 YFSETQ. The length of the CDR3 is 15 residues. Trimming removed 4 bases at V and 0 bases at J, with 11 bases between. The CDR3 sequence is CASSPQPSSYNEQFF. CDR3 DNA sequence: TGCGCCAGCAGCCCTCAGCCGAGCTCCTACAATGAGCAGTTCTTC.

The V and J genes are TRBV6-2 or TRBV6-3 and TRBJ2-2; 11 positions match TRBD2. Per the germline V gene, CDR1 is MNHEY and CDR2 is SVGEGT. This CDR3 region has 12 residues. The CDR3 DNA reads as TGTGGGGGACTAGCGGTATCCGGGGAGCTGTTTTTT. It yields the protein CGGLAVSGELFF.

The rearrangement uses TRBV3-1 and TRBJ2-5; D possibly uses TRBD1 or TRBD2 (5 bases each). Germline V gene lookup returns CDR1 LGHDT and CDR2 YNNKEL (reference sequence). The length of the CDR3 is 15 residues. Between the trimmed V and J ends, which lost 1 base and 4 bases, there was a span of 13 bases. The CDR3 DNA sequence: TGTGCCAGCAGCCAAGTGGTAGTCGGGGCAGAGACCCAGTACTTC. Its protein product is CASSQVVVGAETQYF.

This clonotype was picked up a small number of times. V and J are TRBV10-3 and TRBJ2-7; 13 nucleotides line up with TRBD2. CDR3 length: 14 residues. Germline lookup yields CDR1 ENHRY and CDR2 SYGVKD. V shed 8 bases and J 6 bases; nucleotides not matched to a gene: 7. The CDR3 nucleotides read TGTGCCATCGCCGGGACTAGCGGGGTCGGCGAGCAGTACTTC. It encodes CAIAGTSGVGEQYF.

The chain joins TRBV7-9 to TRBJ1-2; D ambiguous. Germline V gene sequence: CDR1 SEHNR, CDR2 FQNEAQ (reference sequence). The CDR3 has 14 amino acids. Trimming pared 3 bases from V and 7 bases from J, leaving 15 bases between. The CDR3 reads CASSFETGPGGYTF. CDR3 nucleotides: TGTGCCAGCAGCTTCGAGACGGGTCCGGGTGGCTACACCTTC.

A few counts support this clonotype. V gene TRBV5-1 combines with J gene TRBJ2-6; no firm D call. The V gene's germline CDR1 is SGHRS and CDR2 YFSETQ. The V end lost 6 bases, the J end lost 0 bases, and 7 bases lay between the germline ends. CDR3 size: 14 residues. CDR3 nucleotides: TGCGCCAGCACCCCGGGCTCTGGGGCCAACGTCCTGACTTTC. It specifies CASTPGSGANVLTF.

This clonotype was detected a few times. The V call is TRBV12-3 or TRBV12-4, the J call TRBJ2-5; D not certain. Trimming cost V 7 bases and J 4 bases, with 13 bases left between them. The CDR3 is made up of 13 amino acids. CDR3 sequence: CASTPGRRETQYF. The CDR3 bases are TGTGCCAGCACTCCAGGCCGCCGAGAGACCCAGTACTTC.

This clonotype was observed a few times. This rearrangement joins TRBV7-2 to TRBJ2-7; TRBD2 aligns across 9 bases. J gave up 6 bases and V 1 base, and 7 bases lay outside the gene matches. CDR1 and CDR2 (germline): SGHTA, FQGNSA. The CDR3 is 15 residues long. This chain's CDR3 is CASSLVGGGAGEQYF. The CDR3 DNA reads as TGTGCCAGCAGCTTAGTCGGCGGGGGGGCGGGCGAGCAGTACTTC.

This clonotype was observed a handful of times. This rearrangement joins TRBV12-3 or TRBV12-4 to TRBJ1-5, with D possibly matching TRBD1 (5 bases). Trimming cost V 3 bases and J 6 bases, with 12 bases left between them. The CDR3 extends over 14 amino acids. CDR3 sequence: CASSFGQGGQPQHF. The CDR3 DNA reads as TGTGCCAGCAGTTTCGGCCAGGGCGGTCAGCCCCAGCATTTT.

J is TRBJ2-5 and V is TRBV7-6; D possibly corresponds to TRBD1 (6 bases). The V gene's germline CDR1 is SGHVS and CDR2 FNYEAQ. The CDR3 is 16 residues long. V shed 1 base and J shed 4 bases, with 16 bases lying between them. CDR3 sequence: CASSLVGALGGETQYF. CDR3 nucleotides: TGTGCCAGCAGCTTAGTGGGGGCTCTAGGAGGAGAGACCCAGTACTTC.

This chain joins TRBV3-1 and TRBJ1-1; D not resolved. Germline-derived CDR1 and CDR2 are LGHDT and YNNKEL (reference sequence). The CDR3 runs to 14 residues. V lost 2 bases and J lost 0, with 7 bases in between. The CDR3 coding sequence is TGTGCCAGCAGCCAAAGGTCTATGAACACTGAAGCTTTCTTT. It encodes CASSQRSMNTEAFF. Combining the CDR3 with reference TRBV3-1 and TRBJ1-1 gives the whole variable domain DTAVSQTPKYLVTQMGNDKSIKCEQNLGHDTMYWYKQDSKKFLKIMFSYNNKELIINETVPNRFSPKSPDKAHLNLHINSLELGDSAVYFCASSQRSMNTEAFFGQGTRLTVV.